Each of the 27 T cell receptor beta chains below was sequenced from the same sample in a study of cytomegalovirus exposure and HLA in healthy donors. The PCR used 60 Vbeta and 13 Jbeta primers. The assay was immunoSEQ multiplex PCR, and TCRdb's table has in-frame clones only and misses some. Here the sample spans 60,000 to 70,000 clones, 65% to 70% being singletons. The sequencing sample was made of PBMCs. Receptor source: a man in his forties in good health and CMV-seropositive.

The J gene is TRBJ2-3, the V gene TRBV11-3, with 12 positions matching TRBD2. The CDR3 spans 16 residues. From germline, CDR1 is SGHNT and CDR2 YENEEA. V was pared by 6 bases and J by 5 bases, with 9 bases of the junction left unmatched. CDR3 coding DNA: TGTGCCAGCAGAAGACGGACTAGCGGGATTGTAGATACGCAGTATTTT. Its protein is CASRRRTSGIVDTQYF.

The rearrangement joins TRBV12-5 to TRBJ1-1; D remains unclear. V was cut by 1 base and J by 0 bases, with 6 bases left in between. The CDR3 totals 14 residues. Germline loops: CDR1 LGHNT, CDR2 FRNRAP. For the CDR3, the DNA is TGTGCTAGTGGTTTGGGAGGATTGAACACTGAAGCTTTCTTT. Translation gives CASGLGGLNTEAFF.

The table lists this clone with a count of one. The J gene is TRBJ2-7, the V gene TRBV25-1; D unclear. Trimming removed 0 bases at V and 3 bases at J, with 6 bases between. The CDR3 is 13 amino acids. The germline V gene encodes CDR1 MGHDK and CDR2 SYGVNS. The DNA for the CDR3 is TGTGCCAGCAGTGAATACCCAGGCTACGAGCAGTACTTC. Its translation: CASSEYPGYEQYF.

This chain uses TRBV29-1 with TRBJ1-5, with D perhaps TRBD1 (5 bases). Germline CDR1 and CDR2: SQVTM and ANQGSEA. Trimming shortened V by 4 bases and J by 3 bases, and 13 bases separated the two germline ends. This CDR3 region has 14 residues. The chain's CDR3 is CSVVGGDSNQPQHF. CDR3 in DNA: TGCAGCGTTGTGGGGGGGGACTCCAATCAGCCCCAGCATTTT.

This clone was seen only once. The chain has TRBV11-2 and TRBJ2-5, with TRBD2 identical over 8 bases. This CDR3 spans 16 amino acids. Looked up from germline, CDR1 is SGHAT and CDR2 is FQNNGV. V trimming: 7 bases; J trimming: 2 bases; junction bases outside the gene matches: 12. The CDR3 region is CASIPFRGGIQETQYF. As DNA, the CDR3 is TGTGCCAGCATCCCCTTCCGGGGGGGGATACAAGAGACCCAGTACTTC.

A single count supports this clone. The chain recombines TRBV27 with TRBJ1-1; D unclear. Trimming stripped 6 bases from V and 0 bases from J, with 11 bases between. CDR1 and CDR2 (germline): MNHEY, SMNVEV (reference sequence). The length of the CDR3 is 14 residues. CDR3 coding DNA: TGTGCCAGCAGAACCGGGTTATTGAACACTGAAGCTTTCTTT. This gives the protein CASRTGLLNTEAFF.

The chain uses TRBV7-2 and TRBJ2-7, with TRBD1 as a possible D gene (6 bases). V was clipped by 5 bases and J by 0 bases, with 11 bases between them. This CDR3 spans 14 amino acids. The germline CDR1 and CDR2 sequences are SGHTA and FQGNSA. CDR3: CASSTWDTSYEQYF. The CDR3 DNA follows: TGTGCCAGCAGCACTTGGGACACCTCCTACGAGCAGTACTTC. The full variable domain, completed using reference TRBV7-2 and TRBJ2-7, is GAGVSQSPSNKVTEKGKDVELRCDPISGHTALYWYRQSLGQGLEFLIYFQGNSAPDKSGLPSDRFSAERTGGSVSTLTIQRTQQEDSAVYLCASSTWDTSYEQYFGPGTRLTVT.

V usage is TRBV4-2 and J usage is TRBJ1-2, with D hard to call. The CDR3 length is 15 residues. From germline, CDR1 is LGHNA and CDR2 YNFKEQ. Trimming stripped 1 base from V and 4 bases from J, with 13 bases between. CDR3 in amino acids: CASSQAAADAYGYTF. In DNA form, the CDR3 reads TGTGCCAGCAGCCAAGCGGCGGCTGACGCCTATGGCTACACCTTC.

This chain connects TRBV2 to TRBJ1-1; D possibly corresponds to TRBD1 (6 bases). The CDR3 is 13 amino acids. Germline lookup yields CDR1 SNHLY and CDR2 FYNNEI. The V and J ends lost 7 bases and 5 bases respectively, with 14 bases between them. CDR3 in amino acids: CASTEGGGTEAFF. The CDR3 DNA reads TGTGCCAGCACTGAGGGGGGGGGAACTGAAGCTTTCTTT.

This clone is a singleton in its sample. The genes are TRBV6-5 and TRBJ2-7; 7 bases are a match to TRBD1. The J segment lost 5 bases and the V segment lost 2 bases, leaving 6 bases of the junction unmatched. The germline CDR1 and CDR2 sequences are MNHEY and SVGAGI. CDR3 length: 14 residues. This chain's CDR3 is CASSYQRGQNEQYF. The CDR3 DNA follows: TGTGCCAGCAGTTACCAAAGGGGACAGAACGAGCAGTACTTC.

In its sample, this clone was seen a few times. This chain links TRBV2 with TRBJ2-5, with D tentatively TRBD2 (5 bases). The CDR3 is 12 residues long. The V gene lost 6 bases and the J gene lost 5 bases, with 10 bases spanning the gap. Germline values: CDR1 SNHLY, CDR2 FYNNEI. CDR3 amino acids: CASRGDTETQYF. The CDR3 region has the DNA TGTGCCAGCAGGGGAGATACGGAGACCCAGTACTTC. Using reference TRBV2 and TRBJ2-5 for the parts outside the CDR3, the full variable domain is EPEVTQTPSHQVTQMGQEVILRCVPISNHLYFYWYRQILGQKVEFLVSFYNNEISEKSEIFDDQFSVERPDGSNFTLKIRSTKLEDSAMYFCASRGDTETQYFGPGTRLLVL.

This clone was detected a few times. The chain carries TRBV30 and TRBJ1-4; D is unclear. The length of the CDR3 is 17 residues. Per the germline V gene, CDR1 is GTSNPN and CDR2 is SVGIG (reference sequence). Trimming left V 0 bases short and J 0 bases short, with 14 bases between. CDR3 protein: CAWSVRKDGPTNEKLFF. CDR3 DNA sequence: TGTGCCTGGAGTGTCCGGAAGGATGGGCCAACTAATGAAAAACTGTTTTTT.

This clone appeared a single time. The rearrangement uses TRBV27 and TRBJ2-5; 12 nucleotides line up with TRBD2. CDR1 and CDR2 (germline): MNHEY, SMNVEV (reference sequence). The length of the CDR3 is 14 residues. V dropped 6 bases and J dropped 11; count of bases not matched to a gene: 10. This CDR3 reads CASRRTSGVPKQYF. CDR3 nucleotides: TGTGCCAGCAGGCGGACTAGCGGGGTCCCAAAGCAGTACTTC.

The J gene is TRBJ2-5, the V gene TRBV14; 9 bases match TRBD1. V shed 2 bases, J shed 5 bases, and the junction held 12 bases outside the gene matches. Germline CDR1 and CDR2: SGHDN and FVKESK. The CDR3 is 17 residues long. The CDR3 protein is CASSQPPDRGVIETQYF. CDR3 DNA: TGTGCCAGCAGCCAACCACCTGACAGGGGGGTAATTGAGACCCAGTACTTC.

CDR3 DNA: TGTGCCAGCAGTGACTCGAGGGTGGGTAGCTACACCTTC. Amino acids: CASSDSRVGSYTF. This chain connects TRBV6-4 to TRBJ1-2; D is undetermined. The CDR3 loop spans 13 amino acids. Trimming stripped 0 bases from V and 9 bases from J, with 11 bases between. Germline V gene lookup returns CDR1 MRHNA and CDR2 SNTAGT.

This clone came up a few times. This rearrangement joins TRBV2 to TRBJ2-7; 8 bases match TRBD1. V was pared by 2 bases and J by 1 base, with 1 base of the junction left unmatched. This CDR3 is 14 amino acids long. The germline gives CDR1 SNHLY, CDR2 FYNNEI. CDR3 residues: CASSERTGSYEQYF. The CDR3, as DNA: TGTGCCAGCAGTGAAAGGACAGGGTCCTACGAGCAGTACTTC.

The J gene is TRBJ1-1, the V gene TRBV30, with TRBD1 matching 8 bases. The CDR3 has 14 amino acids. The junction had 10 bases not matched to a gene; V was cut back by 7 bases and J by 3 bases. Germline V lookup: CDR1 GTSNPN, CDR2 SVGIG (reference sequence). CDR3 in DNA: TGTGCCTTACGGTTGGACAGGGAGGACACTGAAGCTTTCTTT. It encodes CALRLDREDTEAFF.

This chain joins TRBV7-2 and TRBJ2-7, with TRBD2 matching 7 bases. Germline lookup yields CDR1 SGHTA and CDR2 FQGNSA. The CDR3 has 16 residues. The trim removed 2 bases at V and 0 bases at J, leaving 7 bases unmatched. For the CDR3, the DNA is TGTGCCAGCAGCTTATCCGGGACTACCTACTCCTACGAGCAGTACTTC. The encoded protein is CASSLSGTTYSYEQYF.

The genes are TRBV6-1 and TRBJ1-2, with D perhaps TRBD1 (5 bases). Germline assignment: CDR1 MNHNS and CDR2 SASEGT. This CDR3 contains 14 residues. V lost 5 bases and J 8 bases, leaving 18 bases between the germline ends. In DNA, the CDR3 is TGTGCCAGCAGTTTAGTAGTCCGTTCAGGGGGCTACACCTTC. It translates to CASSLVVRSGGYTF.

The chain uses TRBV7-2 and TRBJ1-2, with 7 bases identical to TRBD1. CDR1 and CDR2 (germline): SGHTA, FQGNSA. This CDR3 has 14 residues. V was clipped by 7 bases and J by 2 bases; unmatched bases: 7. The DNA of the CDR3 is TGTGCCAGCACCGACCGGGGACAGAACTATGGCTACACCTTC. Amino acid sequence: CASTDRGQNYGYTF.

This chain's CDR3 is CASSRRVLTDTQYF. CDR3 DNA: TGTGCCAGCAGCCGTAGAGTCCTCACAGATACGCAGTATTTT. V gene TRBV7-2 combines with J gene TRBJ2-3; D ambiguous. The CDR3 length is 14 residues. The V gene lost 5 bases and the J gene lost 2 bases, with 11 bases spanning the gap. Germline V lookup: CDR1 SGHTA, CDR2 FQGNSA.

The rearrangement uses TRBV29-1 and TRBJ1-4; possibly TRBD1 for D (6 bases). CDR3 length equals 14 residues. The germline V gene encodes CDR1 SQVTM and CDR2 ANQGSEA. Trimming pared 6 bases from V and 4 bases from J, leaving 15 bases between. CDR3 DNA: TGCAGCGTGAGCAGTACAGGGTTTAATGAAAAACTGTTTTTT. Amino acid sequence: CSVSSTGFNEKLFF.

The chain is built from TRBV5-5 and TRBJ1-6; TRBD1 matches 10 bases. The CDR3 has 18 amino acids. J lost 0 bases, V lost 3 bases, and 6 bases had no gene match. Germline CDR1 SGHKS, CDR2 YYEKEE (reference sequence). The CDR3 here is CASSSGQGTYSYNSPLHF. The CDR3 DNA is TGTGCCAGCAGCTCGGGACAGGGGACCTACTCCTATAATTCACCCCTCCACTTT.

The count of this clone is one. The chain carries TRBV29-1 and TRBJ2-3, with D possibly matching TRBD1 (6 bases). This CDR3 comprises 11 residues. The ends were cut back, 6 bases at V and 5 bases at J, with 9 bases in the middle. CDR1 is SQVTM, CDR2 ANQGSEA, per germline. CDR3 sequence reads: CSVRGGDTQYF. In nucleotides, the CDR3 is TGCAGCGTCCGAGGGGGAGATACGCAGTATTTT.

The chain carries TRBV5-6 and TRBJ2-3, with D unresolved. V dropped 1 base and J dropped 5 bases, with 11 bases sitting between them. Looked up from germline, CDR1 is SGHDT and CDR2 is YYEEEE. There are 14 residues in the CDR3. CDR3: CASSLKKTKDTQYF. CDR3 coding DNA: TGTGCCAGCAGCTTGAAGAAAACAAAAGATACGCAGTATTTT.

This chain links TRBV10-3 with TRBJ2-7; 12 bases align to TRBD2. The CDR3 is 19 amino acids. CDR1 and CDR2 (germline): ENHRY, SYGVKD. The J segment lost 1 base and the V segment lost 3 bases, leaving 13 bases of the junction unmatched. CDR3 region: CAISDRSAGLAGLSYEQYF. Written as DNA, the CDR3 is TGTGCCATCAGTGACAGGTCAGCGGGACTAGCGGGCCTTTCCTACGAGCAGTACTTC.

In this sample, this clone turned up a few times. V is TRBV6-5 and J is TRBJ1-2, with a tentative D call TRBD1 (5 bases). The CDR3 consists of 13 residues. The V gene lost 6 bases and the J gene lost 1 base, with 9 bases spanning the gap. Germline CDR1 is MNHEY and CDR2 is SVGAGI. CDR3 loop: CASRIDSNYGYTF. CDR3 sequence (DNA): TGTGCCAGCAGGATTGACAGTAACTATGGCTACACCTTC.